The clone carrying this T cell receptor beta chain was observed at least ten times. Its antigen is unknown. Germline lookup yields CDR1 SGHKS and CDR2 YYEKEE (reference sequence). Trimming stripped 2 bases from V and 5 bases from J, with 4 bases between. This CDR3 region has 12 residues. In the authors' methods: A classifier for distant metastasis in papillary thyroid cancer was constructed using CDR3 differences observed across clinicopathological groups. TCRdb reanalyzed the PCR reads with MiXCR. TCRdb, not the original authors, processed these V and J calls. The sample includes around 25,000 clones, 15% seen only once; the top ten take roughly 3.3%. The data belong to a study of metastatic and nonmetastatic thyroid tumors. All patients reached thyroid surgery having received no treatment beforehand. Study results and limitations: Malignant thyroid tumors reportedly had TCR beta diversity that was significantly higher than in benign nodules, in blood and tumor.

The sample taken for sequencing was blood. The chain carries TRBV5-5 and TRBJ2-2; D gene uncertain. The origin of this receptor is a female donor with papillary thyroid cancer or a benign thyroid nodule (not recorded which). Some clones in this sample may be carry-over from other donors' samples. CDR3 region: CASSFRTGELFF. CDR3 nucleotides: TGTGCCAGCAGCTTCAGGACCGGGGAGCTGTTTTTT.